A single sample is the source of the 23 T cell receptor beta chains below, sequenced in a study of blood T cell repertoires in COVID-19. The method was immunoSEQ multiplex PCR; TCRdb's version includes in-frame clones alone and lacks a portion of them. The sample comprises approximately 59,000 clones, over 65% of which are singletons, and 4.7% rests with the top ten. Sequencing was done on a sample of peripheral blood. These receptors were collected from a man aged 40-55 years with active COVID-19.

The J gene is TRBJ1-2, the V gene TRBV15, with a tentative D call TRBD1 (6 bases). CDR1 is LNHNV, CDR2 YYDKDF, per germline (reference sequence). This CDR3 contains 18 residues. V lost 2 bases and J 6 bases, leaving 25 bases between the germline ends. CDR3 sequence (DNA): TGTGCCACCAGCAGAATGTTGGACAGAATATACTCTGGTAATGGCTACACCTTC. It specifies CATSRMLDRIYSGNGYTF.

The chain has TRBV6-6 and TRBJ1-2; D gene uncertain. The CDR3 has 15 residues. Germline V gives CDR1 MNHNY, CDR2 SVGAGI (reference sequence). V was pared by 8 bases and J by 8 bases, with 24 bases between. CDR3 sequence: CASADSGGYIGGYTF. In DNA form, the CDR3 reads TGTGCCAGCGCTGACTCGGGAGGGTATATCGGCGGCTACACCTTC.

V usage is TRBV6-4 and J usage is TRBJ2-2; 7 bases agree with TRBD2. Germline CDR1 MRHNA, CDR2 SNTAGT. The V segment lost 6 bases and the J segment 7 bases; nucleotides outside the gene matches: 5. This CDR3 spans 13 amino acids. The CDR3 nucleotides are TGTGCCAGCAGCGGACTAGTCGGCGGGGAGCTGTTTTTT. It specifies CASSGLVGGELFF.

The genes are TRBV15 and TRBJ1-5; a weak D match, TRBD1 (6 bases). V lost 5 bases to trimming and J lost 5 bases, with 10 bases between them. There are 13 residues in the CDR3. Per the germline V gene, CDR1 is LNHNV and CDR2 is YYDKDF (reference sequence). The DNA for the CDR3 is TGTGCCACCAGCGTAACAGGGTATCAGCCCCAGCATTTT. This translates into CATSVTGYQPQHF.

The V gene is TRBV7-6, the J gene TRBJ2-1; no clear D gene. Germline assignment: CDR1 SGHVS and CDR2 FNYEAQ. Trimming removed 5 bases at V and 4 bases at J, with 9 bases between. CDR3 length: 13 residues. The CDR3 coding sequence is TGTGCCAGCAGCCTACGATCTTACAATGAGCAGTTCTTC. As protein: CASSLRSYNEQFF.

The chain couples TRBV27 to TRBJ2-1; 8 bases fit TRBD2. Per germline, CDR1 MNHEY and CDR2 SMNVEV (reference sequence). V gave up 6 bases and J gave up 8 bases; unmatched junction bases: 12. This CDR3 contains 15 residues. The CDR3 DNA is TGTGCCAGCAGCCCACTAGCGGCGCTGGAGGATGAGCAGTTCTTC. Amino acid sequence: CASSPLAALEDEQFF.

CDR3 region: CASSTLAGVTDTQYF. Written as DNA, the CDR3 is TGTGCCAGCAGCACTCTAGCGGGAGTCACAGATACGCAGTATTTT. This sequence joins TRBV7-9 and TRBJ2-3; the match to TRBD2 covers 10 bases. This CDR3 comprises 15 residues. CDR1 is SEHNR and CDR2 is FQNEAQ in the germline V gene (reference sequence). After removal of 5 bases from V and 2 bases from J, the junction contained 4 bases not matched to a gene.

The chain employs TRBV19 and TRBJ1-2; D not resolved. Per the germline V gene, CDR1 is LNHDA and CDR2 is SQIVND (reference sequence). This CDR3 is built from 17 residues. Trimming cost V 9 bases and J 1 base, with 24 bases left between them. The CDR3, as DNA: TGTGCCAGCCGCCGGGGAGGCCACGTACCGATTAACTATGGCTACACCTTC. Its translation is CASRRGGHVPINYGYTF. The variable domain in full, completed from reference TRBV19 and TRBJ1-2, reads DGGITQSPKYLFRKEGQNVTLSCEQNLNHDAMYWYRQDPGQGLRLIYYSQIVNDFQKGDIAEGYSVSREKKESFPLTVTSAQKNPTAFYLCASRRGGHVPINYGYTFGSGTRLTVV.

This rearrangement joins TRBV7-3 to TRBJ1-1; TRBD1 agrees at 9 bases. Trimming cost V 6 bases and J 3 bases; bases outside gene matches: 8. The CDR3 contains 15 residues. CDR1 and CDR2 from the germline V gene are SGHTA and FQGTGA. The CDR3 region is CASSIQGTGYTEAFF. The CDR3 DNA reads TGTGCCAGCAGTATCCAAGGGACAGGGTACACTGAAGCTTTCTTT.

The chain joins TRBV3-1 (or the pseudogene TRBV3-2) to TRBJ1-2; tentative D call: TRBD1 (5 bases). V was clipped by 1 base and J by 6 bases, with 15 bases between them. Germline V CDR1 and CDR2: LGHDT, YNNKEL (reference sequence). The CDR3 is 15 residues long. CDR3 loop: CASSQGRREGNGYTF. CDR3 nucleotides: TGTGCCAGCAGCCAAGGCCGCAGGGAAGGTAATGGCTACACCTTC.

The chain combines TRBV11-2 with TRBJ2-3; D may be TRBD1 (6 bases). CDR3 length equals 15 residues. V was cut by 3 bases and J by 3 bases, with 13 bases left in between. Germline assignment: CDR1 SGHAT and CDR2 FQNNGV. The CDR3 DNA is TGTGCCAGCAGCTTCAGGGGTCAAGAAACAGATACGCAGTATTTT. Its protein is CASSFRGQETDTQYF.

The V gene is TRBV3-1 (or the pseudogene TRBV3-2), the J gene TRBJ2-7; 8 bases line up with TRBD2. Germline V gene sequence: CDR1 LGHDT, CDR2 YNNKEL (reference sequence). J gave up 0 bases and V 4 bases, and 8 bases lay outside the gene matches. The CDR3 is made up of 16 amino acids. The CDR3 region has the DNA TGTGCCAGCAGCCCGCGGCTAGCGGGTCTCTCCTACGAGCAGTACTTC. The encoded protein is CASSPRLAGLSYEQYF.

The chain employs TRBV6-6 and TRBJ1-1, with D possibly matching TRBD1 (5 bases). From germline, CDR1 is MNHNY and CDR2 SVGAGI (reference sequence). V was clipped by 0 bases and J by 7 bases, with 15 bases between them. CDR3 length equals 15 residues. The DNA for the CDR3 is TGTGCCAGCAGTTACTCAGCAGGGTGGTTGGGTGAAGCTTTCTTT. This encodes CASSYSAGWLGEAFF.

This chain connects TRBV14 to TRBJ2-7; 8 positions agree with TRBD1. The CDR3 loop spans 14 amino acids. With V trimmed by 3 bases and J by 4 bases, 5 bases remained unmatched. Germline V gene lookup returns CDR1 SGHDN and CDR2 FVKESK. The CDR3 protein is CASSHVDRVYEQYF. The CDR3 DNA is TGTGCCAGCAGCCACGTGGACAGGGTGTACGAGCAGTACTTC.

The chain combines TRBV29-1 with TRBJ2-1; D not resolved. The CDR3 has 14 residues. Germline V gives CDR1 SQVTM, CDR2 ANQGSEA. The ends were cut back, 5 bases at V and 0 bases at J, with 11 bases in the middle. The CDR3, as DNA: TGCAGCGTTAACCGACGGAGCTCCTACAATGAGCAGTTCTTC. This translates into CSVNRRSSYNEQFF.

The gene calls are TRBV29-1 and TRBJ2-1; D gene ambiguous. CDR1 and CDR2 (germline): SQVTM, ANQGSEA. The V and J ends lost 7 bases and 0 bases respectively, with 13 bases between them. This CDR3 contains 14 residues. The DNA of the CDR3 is TGCAGCGCCGGAGCCACGGGCTCCTACAATGAGCAGTTCTTC. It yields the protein CSAGATGSYNEQFF.

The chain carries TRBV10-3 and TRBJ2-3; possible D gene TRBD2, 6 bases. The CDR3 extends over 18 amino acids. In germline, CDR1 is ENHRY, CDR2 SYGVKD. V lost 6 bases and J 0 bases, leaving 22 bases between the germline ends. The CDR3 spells CAISQVPSLGTSTDTQYF. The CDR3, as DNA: TGTGCCATCAGCCAAGTACCCAGCCTAGGGACTAGCACAGATACGCAGTATTTT.

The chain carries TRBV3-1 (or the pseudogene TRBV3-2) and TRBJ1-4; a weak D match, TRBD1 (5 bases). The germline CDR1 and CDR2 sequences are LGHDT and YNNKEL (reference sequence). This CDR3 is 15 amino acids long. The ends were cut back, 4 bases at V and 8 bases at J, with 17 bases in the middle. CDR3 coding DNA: TGTGCCAGCAGCCGGGGACCTGGAGGGGAAGAAAAACTGTTTTTT. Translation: CASSRGPGGEEKLFF.

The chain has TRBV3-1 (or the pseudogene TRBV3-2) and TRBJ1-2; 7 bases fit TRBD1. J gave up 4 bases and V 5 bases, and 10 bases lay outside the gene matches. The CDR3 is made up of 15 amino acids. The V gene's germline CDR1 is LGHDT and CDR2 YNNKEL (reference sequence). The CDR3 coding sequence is TGTGCCAGCAGCTCTTCCCAGGACAGGATCTATGGCTACACCTTC. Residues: CASSSSQDRIYGYTF.

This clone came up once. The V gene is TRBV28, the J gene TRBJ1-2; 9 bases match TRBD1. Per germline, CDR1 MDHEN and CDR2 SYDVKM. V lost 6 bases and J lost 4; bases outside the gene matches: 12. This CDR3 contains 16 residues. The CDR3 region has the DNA TGTGCCAGCAGCACGACAGGGGGGGGGCCCTTCTATGGCTACACCTTC. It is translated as CASSTTGGGPFYGYTF.

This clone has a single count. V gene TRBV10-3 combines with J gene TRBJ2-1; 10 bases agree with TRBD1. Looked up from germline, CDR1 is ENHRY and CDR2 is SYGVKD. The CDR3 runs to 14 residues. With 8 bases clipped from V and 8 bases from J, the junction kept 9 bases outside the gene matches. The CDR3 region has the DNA TGTGCCATCTCCGGGACAGGGGATTTCGATGAGCAGTTCTTC. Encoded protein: CAISGTGDFDEQFF.

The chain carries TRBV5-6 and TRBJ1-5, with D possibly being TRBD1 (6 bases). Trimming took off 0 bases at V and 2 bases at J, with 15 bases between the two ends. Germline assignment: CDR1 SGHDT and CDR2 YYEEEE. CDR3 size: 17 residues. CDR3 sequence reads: CASSLDRGAEGNQPQHF. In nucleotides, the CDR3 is TGTGCCAGCAGCTTGGATCGGGGGGCTGAGGGCAATCAGCCCCAGCATTTT.

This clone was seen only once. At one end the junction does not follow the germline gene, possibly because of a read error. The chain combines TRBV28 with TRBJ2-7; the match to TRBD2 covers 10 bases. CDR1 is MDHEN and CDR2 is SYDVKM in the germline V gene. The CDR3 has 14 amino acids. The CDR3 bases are TGTGCCAGCGGAACGCCGGGACTAGCGTACGGGCCCAATTTC. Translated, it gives CASGTPGLAYGPNF.